Listed below are T cell receptor beta chains from one sample, sequenced in a study of blood T cells in healthy people across ages. From the 5' RACE reads, TCRdb called clonotypes with MiXCR, one entry per CDR3 protein. The data contain fewer than 900,000 distinct CDR3 sequences, around 40% of them singletons. Specimen: blood. These receptors came from a woman between 55 and 75 years old in good health. Both conserved end residues are part of each CDR3. The D gene is left open where the match is weak. Where a row states a size, it is once, few, many or the class of an expanded clone; other rows omit it.

>TRBJ2-3|TRBD1|TRBV7-2|once
TGTGCCAGCAGTCCAGGGACAGGTTGGACAGATACGCAGTATTTT
CASSPGTGWTDTQYF
>TRBJ2-1|-|TRBV29-1|many
TGCAGCGCTGCACTAGAGGTACATGAGCAGTTCTTC
CSAALEVHEQFF
>TRBJ2-3|TRBD2|TRBV6-6|-
TGTGCCAGCAGTTACCCCCTAGCGGGGACCACAGATACGCAGTATTTT
CASSYPLAGTTDTQYF
>TRBJ2-1|TRBD1|TRBV29-1|-
TGCAGCGTTGAAGCCCCGCGGGGACAGGGGGGGAATGAGCAGTTCTTC
CSVEAPRGQGGNEQFF
>TRBJ2-3|-|TRBV20-1|few
TGCAGTGCTAGAGATGGGGTGGCCCCAAGCACAGATACGCAGTATTTT
CSARDGVAPSTDTQYF
>TRBJ1-2|-|TRBV5-4|-
TGTGCCAGCAGCTTGGTAGGGGCGAGAAACTATGGCTACACCTTC
CASSLVGARNYGYTF
>TRBJ2-3|-|TRBV6-2/TRBV6-3|-
TGTGCCAGCCTCCGCAGGGGGGCCGGCACAGATACGCAGTATTTT
CASLRRGAGTDTQYF
>TRBJ2-4|-|TRBV4-2|-
TGTGCCAGCAGCCAAGATCAAGCTGGGCTGGGACATCGGGTAGCCAAAAACATTCAGTACTTC
CASSQDQAGLGHRVAKNIQYF
>TRBJ2-3|-|TRBV3-1|few
TGTGCCAGCAGCCAAGATGTCGGGGTCGCCACAGATACGCAGTATTTT
CASSQDVGVATDTQYF
>TRBJ1-1|-|TRBV10-3|few
TGTGCCATCACTATGGACGGGATCACTGAAGCTTTCTTT
CAITMDGITEAFF
>TRBJ1-2|-|TRBV10-3|-
TGTGCCATCAGTGAGTCGAAGGCATATGGCTACACCTTC
CAISESKAYGYTF
>TRBJ2-3|-|TRBV7-3|many
TGTGCCAGCAGCTTAAAAGCGGCTAGAGAAGATACGCAGTATTTT
CASSLKAAREDTQYF
>TRBJ2-1|TRBD2|TRBV11-2|few
TGTGCCAGCAGCCGCAGCGGGAGTCCCTACAATGAGCAGTTCTTC
CASSRSGSPYNEQFF
>TRBJ2-3|-|TRBV29-1|many
TGCAGTGCGGACCGCAGAGGAGATACGCAGTATTTT
CSADRRGDTQYF
>TRBJ1-2|-|TRBV10-2|-
TGCGCCAGCAGTGAAAGGACGTGGGTCTATGGCTACACCTTC
CASSERTWVYGYTF
>TRBJ1-4|-|TRBV27|-
TGTGCCAGCAGTTTATCTCGGCCAGGTAGAGAAAATCTGTTTTTT
CASSLSRPGRENLFF
>TRBJ2-3|TRBD2|TRBV29-1|once
TGCAGCGCTCTTCACGGGGGGGCCCCTACGCGGTATTTT
CSALHGGAPTRYF
>TRBJ2-1|-|TRBV29-1|-
TGCAGCGTTCGCGTCCGGATTGGGCAGTTCTTC
CSVRVRIGQFF
>TRBJ2-3|-|TRBV5-1|-
TGCGCCAGCAGCACCGGACTCCTTCCGCGCACAGATACGCAGTATTTT
CASSTGLLPRTDTQYF
>TRBJ1-1|-|TRBV5-1|-
TGCGCCAGCAGCCCCTACCACGACTCTGAAGCTTTCTTT
CASSPYHDSEAFF
>TRBJ2-7|-|TRBV2|-
TGTGCCGGCAGTGAAGCCCGAGGGTTCGGCGAGCAGTACTTC
CAGSEARGFGEQYF
>TRBJ2-1|-|TRBV3-1|-
TGTGCCAGCAGCCAAATCCTGAACTCCTACAATGAGCAGTTCTTC
CASSQILNSYNEQFF
>TRBJ2-3|TRBD2|TRBV27|-
TGTACCAGCAGTTCCCGCGGGAGACCAGATACGCAGTATTTT
CTSSSRGRPDTQYF
>TRBJ2-1|TRBD2|TRBV6-5|few
TGTGCCAGCAGTTACTTCCGCGGGGGAGCCTACAATGAGCAGTTCTTC
CASSYFRGGAYNEQFF
>TRBJ1-4|-|TRBV20-1|few
TGCAGTGCTAGTGGTGGGCAGTCAACTAATGAAAAACTGTTTTTT
CSASGGQSTNEKLFF
>TRBJ2-3|-|TRBV7-2|-
TGTGCCAGCAGCCCAAGACCGGGCCAAAATACAGATACGCAGTATTTT
CASSPRPGQNTDTQYF
>TRBJ2-6|-|TRBV2|-
TGTGCCAGCAGTCAGGGGATCTCCTCTGGGGCCAACGTCCTGACTTTC
CASSQGISSGANVLTF
>TRBJ2-3|-|TRBV6-1|-
TGTGCCAGCCGTGAGGCACCGAGCACAGATACGCAGTATTTT
CASREAPSTDTQYF
>TRBJ1-5|-|TRBV12-3/TRBV12-4|-
TGTGCCAGCAGTTTCAACGACCTTAGCAATCAGCCCCAGCATTTT
CASSFNDLSNQPQHF
>TRBJ2-7|-|TRBV7-9|many
TGTGCCAGCAGCTTAGAGTTTGCTATCAGACCCTACGAGCAGTACTTC
CASSLEFAIRPYEQYF
>TRBJ2-1|-|TRBV10-1|few
TGCGCCAGCAGTCCCCCGGGACTGGGCTCCTACAATGAGCAGTTCTTC
CASSPPGLGSYNEQFF
>TRBJ2-7|-|TRBV10-3|few
TGTGCCATCAGTGAGTCGGGGGGAGAGCAGTACTTC
CAISESGGEQYF
>TRBJ2-1|TRBD1|TRBV20-1|-
TGCAGTGCTACCACCCCGGGACAGAACAGTGAGCAGTTCTTC
CSATTPGQNSEQFF
>TRBJ2-3|TRBD2|TRBV7-9|-
TGTGCCAGCAGCCCCGGGACTAGCGGGAGAGAAAGGACAGATACGCAGTATTTT
CASSPGTSGRERTDTQYF
>TRBJ2-5|-|TRBV12-3/TRBV12-4|many
TGTGCCAGCAGACAACGGGACACCACGGGGGAGACCCAGTACTTC
CASRQRDTTGETQYF
>TRBJ2-7|-|TRBV10-3|many
TGTGCCATCAGTGAGTCGACAGCCTACGAGCAGTACTTC
CAISESTAYEQYF
>TRBJ2-1|-|TRBV20-1|few
TGCAGTGCTAGTGATTCAGGTTTATCCTACAATGAGCAGTTCTTC
CSASDSGLSYNEQFF
>TRBJ2-1|-|TRBV7-9|-
TGTGCCAGCAGCGTACGTGGGCTCGGCAGACAGTTCTTC
CASSVRGLGRQFF
>TRBJ2-3|TRBD2|TRBV4-3|few
TGCGCCAGCAGCCAAGATTGGGGCGGGGGACGGGCAGATACGCAGTATTTT
CASSQDWGGGRADTQYF
>TRBJ2-5|TRBD2|TRBV6-2/TRBV6-3|-
TGTGCCAGCAGCGCTAGCGGGAGTGAGTACAATGAGCAGTACTTC
CASSASGSEYNEQYF
>TRBJ2-5|TRBD2|TRBV7-9|-
TGTGCCAGCAGCTCCAAGGGACTAGCGGGCCGAAAAGAGACCCAGTACTTC
CASSSKGLAGRKETQYF
>TRBJ2-1|-|TRBV18|-
TGTGCCAGCTCACCGGCAGGAAATCCTCTATCCGAGCTGTACTTC
CASSPAGNPLSELYF
>TRBJ1-1|-|TRBV5-1|-
TGCGCCAGCAGCTTGAACCGGGACGTCACTGAAGCTTTCTTT
CASSLNRDVTEAFF
>TRBJ2-7|-|TRBV29-1|many
TGCAGCGTTGGCCGGGACGGGTCCGAGCAGTACTTC
CSVGRDGSEQYF
>TRBJ1-2|-|TRBV20-1|-
TGCAGTGCTAGAGTCCCAGGTACCTATGGCTACACCTTC
CSARVPGTYGYTF
>TRBJ2-2|-|TRBV9|-
TGTGCCAGCAGCGTACTGGGGGTCAACACCGGGGAGCTGTTTTTT
CASSVLGVNTGELFF
>TRBJ2-7|-|TRBV20-1|-
TGCAGTGCTGGTGACTCCCTGGAGTACTACGAGCAGTACTTC
CSAGDSLEYYEQYF
>TRBJ2-3|-|TRBV6-4|-
TGTGCCAGCAGTGACGGCGCAGCTACCACAGATACGCGGTATTTT
CASSDGAATTDTRYF
>TRBJ2-1|TRBD1|TRBV4-1|-
TGCGCCAGCAGCCAAGATAGGGGGGCGGACAGGGTTAGGGATGAGCAGTTCTTC
CASSQDRGADRVRDEQFF
>TRBJ1-4|-|TRBV6-6|few
TGTGCCAGCAGTTACTCCGAGCGGGAAGGAAAACTGTTTTTT
CASSYSEREGKLFF
>TRBJ2-3|-|TRBV20-1|-
TGCAGTGCTAGACCCCCTAGGAAAGGGATTAGCACAGATACGCAGTATTTT
CSARPPRKGISTDTQYF
>TRBJ1-2|-|TRBV5-1|-
TGCGCCAGCGAACCCCAGGGAGGCTATGGCTACACCTTC
CASEPQGGYGYTF
>TRBJ2-1|TRBD2|TRBV3-1|-
TGTGCCAGCAGCCCCCTTAGGGGGAAAGCGGGGGACTCATGGAGTGAGCAGTTCTTC
CASSPLRGKAGDSWSEQFF
>TRBJ2-1|TRBD1|TRBV7-8|many
TGTGCCAGCAGCTTAGCACGGCCAGGGGGTCTTCATGAGCAGTTCTTC
CASSLARPGGLHEQFF
>TRBJ2-1|TRBD2|TRBV20-1|-
TGCAGTGCTAGTACTAGCGGGGGGACCATATACAATGAGCAGTTCTTC
CSASTSGGTIYNEQFF
>TRBJ2-5|TRBD1|TRBV12-3/TRBV12-4|-
TGTGCCAGCAGTCCCCCGGGACAGGGGGCAATGGAGACCCAGTACTTC
CASSPPGQGAMETQYF
>TRBJ2-2|TRBD1|TRBV29-1|few
TGCAGCGTTTCTGACAGGGACGGGGAGCTGTTTTTT
CSVSDRDGELFF